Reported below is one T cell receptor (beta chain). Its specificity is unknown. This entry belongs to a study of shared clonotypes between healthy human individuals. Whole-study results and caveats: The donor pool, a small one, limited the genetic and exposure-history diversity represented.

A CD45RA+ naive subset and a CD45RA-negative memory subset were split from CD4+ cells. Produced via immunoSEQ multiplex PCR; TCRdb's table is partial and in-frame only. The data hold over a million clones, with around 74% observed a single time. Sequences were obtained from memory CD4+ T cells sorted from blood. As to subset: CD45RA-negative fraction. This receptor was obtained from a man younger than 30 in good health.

The CDR3, as DNA: TGTGCCAGCAGCCCTGACCACTGGGATACGCAGTATTTT. Amino acid sequence: CASSPDHWDTQYF. The V call is TRBV5-4, the J call TRBJ2-3; unclear D gene. The CDR3 is made up of 13 amino acids. The germline V gene has CDR1 SGHNT and CDR2 YYREEE (reference sequence). V was cut by 4 bases and J by 6 bases, with 12 bases left in between.